This TCR beta chain was retrieved from a study of blood T cell repertoires in COVID-19. The germline V gene encodes CDR1 MNHEY and CDR2 SVGEGT. Trimming left V 4 bases short and J 0 bases short, with 13 bases between. There are 16 residues in the CDR3. The assay was immunoSEQ multiplex PCR, and TCRdb's table has in-frame clones only and misses some. The sample holds nearly 350,000 clones; around 82% are singletons and the top ten take around 3%. The chain has TRBV6-2 or TRBV6-3 and TRBJ1-5; a weak D match, TRBD1 (5 bases). Sequenced: peripheral blood. The clonotype was recovered from a man aged 30 to 39 with active or convalescent COVID-19. CDR3 amino acids: CASSSWGGYSNQPQHF. The CDR3 nucleotides read TGTGCCAGCAGTTCCTGGGGGGGTTATAGCAATCAGCCCCAGCATTTT.